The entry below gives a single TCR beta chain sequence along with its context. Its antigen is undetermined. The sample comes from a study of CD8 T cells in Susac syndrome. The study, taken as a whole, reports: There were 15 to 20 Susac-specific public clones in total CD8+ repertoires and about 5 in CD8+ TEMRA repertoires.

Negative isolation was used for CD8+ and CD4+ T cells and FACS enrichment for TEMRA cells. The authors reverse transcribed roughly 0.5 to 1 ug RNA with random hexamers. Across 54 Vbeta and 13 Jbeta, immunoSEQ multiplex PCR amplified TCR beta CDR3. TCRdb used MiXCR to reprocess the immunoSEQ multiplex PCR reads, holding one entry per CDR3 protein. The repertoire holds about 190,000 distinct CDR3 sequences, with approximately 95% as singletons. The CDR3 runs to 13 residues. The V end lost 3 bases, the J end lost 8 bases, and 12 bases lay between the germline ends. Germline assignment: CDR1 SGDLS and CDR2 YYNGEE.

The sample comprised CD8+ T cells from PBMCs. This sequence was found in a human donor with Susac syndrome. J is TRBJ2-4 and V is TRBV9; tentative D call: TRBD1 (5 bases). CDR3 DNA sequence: TGTGCCAGCAGCGGCCCCACAGGAGACATTCAGTACTTC. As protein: CASSGPTGDIQYF.